This TCR beta chain was sequenced during a study of CXCR3-negative and CXCR3-positive naive CD8 T cells (dated by TCRdb to between 2018 and 2021). About the study as a whole: In total, 130 million to 150 million TRB reads were obtained, or roughly 1.5 +/- 0.3 million reads per library. The TRBV-TRBJ cluster analysis covered naive subsets from a handful of donors and memory cells from 3 donors. Diversity and physicochemical repertoire analyses covered roughly ten donors pooled from two independent experiments. What the research found in general, with its limitations: Both naive subsets had comparably high repertoire diversity, while memory CD8+ T cells had much lower repertoire diversity. Because surface CD5, which is linked to self-reactivity in mice, was comparable between the naive subsets, TCR interaction strength was also inferred from the physicochemical properties of TRB CDR3s. Naive CXCR3-negative and CXCR3-positive cells from the same donor showed similar TRBV-TRBJ usage, whereas memory cells showed distinct patterns. CXCR3 expression partially decreased after cryopreservation, so most assays used freshly isolated PBMCs. Compared with CXCR3-negative naive cells, CXCR3-positive naive cells had TRB CDR3s with higher hydrophobicity (lower Kidera factor 4), lower energy, and higher strength and volume indices.

From the cysteine through the phenylalanine, the CDR3 covers 13 amino acids. The protein alone is recorded here. For CDR1 and CDR2, the germline V gene lists MDHEN and SYDVKM. Each CD8+ T cell subset was flow-sorted in triplicate, and a few hundred thousand cells per subset were placed directly into RLT lysis buffer. To exclude memory contaminants, naive CD8+ T cells were stringently defined as CD45RO-CCR7+CD27+CD95-. Standard density gradient centrifugation was used to isolate peripheral blood mononuclear cells from buffy coats. Naive CXCR3-negative and CXCR3-positive CD8+ T cells were flow-sorted on a FACSAria III. Total RNA was extracted from sorted cells with an RNeasy Mini Kit. As concerns this clonotype: Its antigen target is currently unknown.

TCRdb lists the instrument as NextSeq 550. The Human TCR Profiling Kit (MiLaboratory) was used to make UMI-labeled 5' RACE TRB cDNA libraries. The full amount of extracted RNA was used for cDNA synthesis, and the full amount of resulting cDNA was used for PCR amplification. The libraries were made side by side, with each library going through the same number of PCR cycles. In the original analysis: With a minimum of two reads required per UMI, MIGEC and MiXCR pulled out about 53,000 +/- 10,000 unique UMI-labeled TRB cDNA molecules from each library. On average, roughly 40,000 +/- 10,000 functional in-frame TRB CDR3 nucleotide clonotypes lacking stop codons were found per library. After downsampling to 5000 UMI-labeled TRB molecules per sample, diversity metrics, including normalized Shannon-Wiener and Chao1, were computed in VDJtools. Clonotype-size-weighted physicochemical properties of the central five CDR3 residues (interaction energy, strength, volume and Kidera factor 4) were computed in VDJtools. Once TCRdb had reprocessed the reads, it stored one entry per CDR3 protein sequence and supplied no DNA. Here the V and J calls rest on TCRdb's processing, not on the authors' analysis. This sample's listing comprises 100,000 to 150,000 distinct CDR3 sequences. The ten largest clones represent 0.45% to 0.6% of the sample.

Material: naive CXCR3- CD8+ T cells from blood. The cell subset or site label, read with the paper, signifies: CD45RO-CCR7+CD27+CD95- naive CD8+ T cells lacking CXCR3 (TNR3-). The chain was built from TRBV28 and TRBJ2-7. This sequence was found in a human donor in good health. Some clones in this sample may be carry-over from other donors' samples. The CDR3 has the sequence CASSFSSGKVEYF. The entire variable domain, with the stretches around the CDR3 drawn from the reference TRBV28 and TRBJ2-7 proteins, is DVKVTQSSRYLVKRTGEKVFLECVQDMDHENMFWYRQDPGLGLRLIYFSYDVKMKEKGDIPEGYSVSREKKERFSLILESASTNQTSMYLCASSFSSGKVEYFGPGTRLTVT.